This TCR beta chain was captured in a study of CD8 T cells in Susac syndrome. General study findings and limits: An acknowledgment was made by the study that its TCR sequencing and HLA analysis involved relatively few individuals.

CD8+ and CD4+ T cells were negatively isolated; TEMRA cells were FACS-enriched. As regards this clonotype: Its antigen remains unknown.

Random hexamers primed reverse transcription of 0.5 to 1 ug RNA. TCRdb ran MiXCR on the immunoSEQ multiplex PCR reads and lists one entry per CDR3 protein. The profile covers approximately 200,000 distinct CDR3 sequences, with approximately 94% appearing a single time and about 0.093% taken by the ten largest. The ends were cut back, 0 bases at V and 4 bases at J, with 13 bases in the middle. Germline CDR1 reads GTSNPN; CDR2 reads SVGIG (reference sequence). The CDR3 contains 14 residues. The V call is TRBV30, the J call TRBJ2-7; D gene unclear. The clonotype originates from a human donor with multiple sclerosis. The sample was CD4+ T cells from PBMCs. CDR3 nucleotide sequence: TGTGCCTGGAGTGTTACAGCTCCCTCGTACGAGCAGTACTTC. Encoded protein: CAWSVTAPSYEQYF.